This T cell receptor (beta chain) was documented in a study of cytotoxic CD8 clonotypes in ibrutinib-treated CLL. At the level of the study: Mean values per sample were a few hundred thousand productive templates and roughly 90,000 productive rearrangements.

Germline-derived CDR1 and CDR2 are SGDLS and YYNGEE. This CDR3 has 15 amino acids. Trimming stripped 4 bases from V and 5 bases from J, with 18 bases between. Cryopreserved PBMCs provided about 2 micrograms of genomic DNA for the TCR beta libraries. Clones were sequenced by immunoSEQ multiplex PCR, and TCRdb holds only the in-frame ones, with some missing. This table holds 270,000 or so clones, approximately 79% found once. The gene calls are TRBV9 and TRBJ2-5, with D perhaps TRBD1 or TRBD2 (6 bases each). The sequences come from PBMCs, collected at disease progression, from a patient treated with ibrutinib. The TCR sequence derives from a human donor with chronic lymphocytic leukemia. The CDR3 spells CASSPTPGARETQYF. In DNA, the CDR3 is TGTGCCAGCAGCCCCACCCCGGGGGCGAGGGAGACCCAGTACTTC. Filled out from reference TRBV9 and TRBJ2-5, the complete variable domain reads DSGVTQTPKHLITATGQRVTLRCSPRSGDLSVYWYQQSLDQGLQFLIQYYNGEERAKGNILERFSAQQFPDLHSELNLSSLELGDSALYFCASSPTPGARETQYFGPGTRLLVL.